Listed below are T cell receptor beta chains from one sample, sequenced in a study of vaccination effects on CD4 cells after COVID-19. These receptors are not linked to any known antigen. Libraries were prepared by immunoSEQ multiplex PCR; TCRdb keeps only in-frame clonotypes and omits some of them. The table has 45,000 to 65,000 clones, about 78% seen once. Sequences were derived from CD4+ T cells from PBMCs cultured without peptide, sampled after COVID-19 vaccination. The receptors derive from a human donor who received a COVID-19 vaccine. The CDR3 runs from the conserved cysteine through the conserved F or W. A D gene is named only where the DNA matches it firmly. Rows give clone size only sometimes, using once, few, many, or a class for an expanded clone.

size | D | J | V | DNA | CDR3
- | TRBD1 | TRBJ1-2 | TRBV6-5 | TGTGCCAGCAGTCTTAACAGGGGTGAGGCCTACACCTTC | CASSLNRGEAYTF
few | - | TRBJ1-5 | TRBV27 | TGTGCCAGCAGTAGGACATTTAGCAATCAGCCCCAGCATTTT | CASSRTFSNQPQHF
- | - | TRBJ1-2 | TRBV20-1 | TGCAGTGCGTGGGGGGACTATGGCTACACCTTC | CSAWGDYGYTF
- | - | TRBJ1-5 | TRBV7-2 | TGTGCCAGCAGCCCCCCCTCCCAGCCCCAGCATTTT | CASSPPSQPQHF
once | TRBD1 | TRBJ2-7 | TRBV11-2 | TGTGCCAGCAGCTTAGATCAAAGGACAGGGACCTTGGGGCAGTACTTC | CASSLDQRTGTLGQYF
- | - | TRBJ2-3 | TRBV3-1/TRBV3-2 | TGTGCCAGCAGCCATAGACTGAGAGGGGATACGCAGTATTTT | CASSHRLRGDTQYF
few | - | TRBJ1-1 | TRBV3-1/TRBV3-2 | TGTGCCAGCAGCTCACCACGGACCGGGAATCACACTGAAGCTTTCTTT | CASSSPRTGNHTEAFF
- | - | TRBJ2-1 | TRBV4-2 | TGTGCCAGCAGCCAAGATGATTTTCTTGGTGAGCAGTTCTTC | CASSQDDFLGEQFF
- | - | TRBJ2-5 | TRBV12-5 | TGTGCTAGTGGTTTTGGACGTCTACAGACCCAGTACTTC | CASGFGRLQTQYF
- | TRBD1 | TRBJ1-2 | TRBV4-1 | TGCGCCAGCAGCCAAGTCTACAGGGGAGGCTACACCTTC | CASSQVYRGGYTF
- | - | TRBJ1-2 | TRBV19 | TGTGCCAGTAGTAACCCCGGGACGGCAAATTATGGCTACACCTTC | CASSNPGTANYGYTF
- | - | TRBJ2-5 | TRBV4-3 | TGCGCCAGCAGCCAAGAAAGGGGAGACTATCTGGAGACCCAGTACTTC | CASSQERGDYLETQYF
- | - | TRBJ1-5 | TRBV5-1 | TGCGCCAGCAGCCAAGGGGGAATCGGTCAGCCCCAGCATTTT | CASSQGGIGQPQHF
- | - | TRBJ1-2 | TRBV18 | TGTGCCAGCTCACCCAGGAGGGATGGCTACACCTTC | CASSPRRDGYTF